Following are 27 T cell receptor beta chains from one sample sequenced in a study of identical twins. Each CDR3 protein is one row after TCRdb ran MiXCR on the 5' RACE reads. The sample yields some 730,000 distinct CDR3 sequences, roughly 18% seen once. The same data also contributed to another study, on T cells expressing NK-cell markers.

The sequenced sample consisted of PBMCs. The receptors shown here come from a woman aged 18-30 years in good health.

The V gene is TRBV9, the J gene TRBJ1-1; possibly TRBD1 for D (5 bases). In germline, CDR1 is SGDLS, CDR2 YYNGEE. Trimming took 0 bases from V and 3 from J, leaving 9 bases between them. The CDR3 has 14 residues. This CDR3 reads CASSVAGDHTEAFF. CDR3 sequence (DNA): TGTGCCAGCAGCGTAGCGGGGGACCACACTGAAGCTTTCTTT.

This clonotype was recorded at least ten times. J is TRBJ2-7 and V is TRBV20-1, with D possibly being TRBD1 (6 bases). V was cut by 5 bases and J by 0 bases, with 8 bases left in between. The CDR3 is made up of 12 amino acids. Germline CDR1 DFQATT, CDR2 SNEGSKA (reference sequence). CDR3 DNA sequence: TGCAGTGCTGGGGACAACTCCTACGAGCAGTACTTC. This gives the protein CSAGDNSYEQYF.

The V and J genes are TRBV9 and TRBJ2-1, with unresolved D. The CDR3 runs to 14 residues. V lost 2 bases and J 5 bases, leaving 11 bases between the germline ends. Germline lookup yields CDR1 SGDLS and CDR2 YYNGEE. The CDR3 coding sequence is TGTGCCAGCAGCGTTTCTAGGGCCAACAATGAGCAGTTCTTC. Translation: CASSVSRANNEQFF.

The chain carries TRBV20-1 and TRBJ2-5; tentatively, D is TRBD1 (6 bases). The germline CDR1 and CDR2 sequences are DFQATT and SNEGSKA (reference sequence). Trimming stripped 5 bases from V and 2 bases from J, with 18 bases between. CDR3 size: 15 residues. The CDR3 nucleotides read TGCAGTGCTCCCCGGACAGCCCGCCCACAAGAGACCCAGTACTTC. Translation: CSAPRTARPQETQYF.

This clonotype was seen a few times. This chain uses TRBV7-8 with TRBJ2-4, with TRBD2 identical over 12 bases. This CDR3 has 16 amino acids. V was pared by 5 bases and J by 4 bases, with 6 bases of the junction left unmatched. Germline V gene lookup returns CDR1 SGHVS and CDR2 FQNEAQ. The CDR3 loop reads CASSPGLAGLKNIQYF. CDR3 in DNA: TGTGCCAGCAGCCCGGGACTAGCGGGCCTAAAAAACATTCAGTACTTC.

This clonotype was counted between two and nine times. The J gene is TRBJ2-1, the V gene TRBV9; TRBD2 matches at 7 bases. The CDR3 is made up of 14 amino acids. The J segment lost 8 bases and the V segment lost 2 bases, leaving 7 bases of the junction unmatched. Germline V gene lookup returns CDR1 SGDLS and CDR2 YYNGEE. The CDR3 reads CASSVAGDWDEQFF. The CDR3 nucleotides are TGTGCCAGCAGCGTGGCGGGAGATTGGGATGAGCAGTTCTTC.

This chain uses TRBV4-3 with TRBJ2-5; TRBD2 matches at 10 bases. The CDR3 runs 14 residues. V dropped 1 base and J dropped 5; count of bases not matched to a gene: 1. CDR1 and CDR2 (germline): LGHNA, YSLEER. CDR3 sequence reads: CASSQGSGRETQYF. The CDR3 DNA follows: TGCGCCAGCAGCCAAGGTAGCGGGAGGGAGACCCAGTACTTC.

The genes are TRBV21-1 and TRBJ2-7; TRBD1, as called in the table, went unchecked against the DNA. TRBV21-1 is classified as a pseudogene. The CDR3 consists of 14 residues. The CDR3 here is CASSNHYLAVGGYF. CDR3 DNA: TGTGCCAGCAGCAACCACTACCTGGCAGTTGGGGGGTACTTC.

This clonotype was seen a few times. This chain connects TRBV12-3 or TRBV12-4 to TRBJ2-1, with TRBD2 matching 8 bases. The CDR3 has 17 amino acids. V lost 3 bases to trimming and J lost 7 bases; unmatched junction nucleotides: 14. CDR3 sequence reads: CASSLMAGGTRMNEQFF. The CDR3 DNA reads TGTGCCAGCAGTTTGATGGCGGGGGGCACCAGGATGAATGAGCAGTTCTTC.

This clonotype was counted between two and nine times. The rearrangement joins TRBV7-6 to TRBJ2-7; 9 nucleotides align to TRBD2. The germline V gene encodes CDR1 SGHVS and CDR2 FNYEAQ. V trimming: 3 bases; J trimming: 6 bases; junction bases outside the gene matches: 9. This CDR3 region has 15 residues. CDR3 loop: CASSLEVAGAAEQYF. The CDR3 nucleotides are TGTGCCAGCAGCTTGGAAGTAGCGGGAGCCGCCGAGCAGTACTTC.

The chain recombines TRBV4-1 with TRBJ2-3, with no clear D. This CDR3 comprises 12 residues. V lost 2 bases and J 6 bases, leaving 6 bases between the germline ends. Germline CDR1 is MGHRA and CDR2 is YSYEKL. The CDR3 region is CASSQPLDTQYF. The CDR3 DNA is TGCGCCAGCAGCCAACCGCTTGATACGCAGTATTTT.

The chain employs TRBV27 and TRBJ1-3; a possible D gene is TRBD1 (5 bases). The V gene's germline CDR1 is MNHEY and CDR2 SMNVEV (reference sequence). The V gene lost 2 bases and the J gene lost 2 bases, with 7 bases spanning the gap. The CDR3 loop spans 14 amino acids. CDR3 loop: CASSLIGAGNTIYF. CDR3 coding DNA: TGTGCCAGCAGTTTAATAGGGGCTGGAAACACCATATATTTT.

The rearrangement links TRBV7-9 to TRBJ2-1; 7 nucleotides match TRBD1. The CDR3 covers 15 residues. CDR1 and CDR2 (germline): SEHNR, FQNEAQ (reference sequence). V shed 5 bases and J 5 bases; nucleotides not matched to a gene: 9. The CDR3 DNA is TGTGCCAGCAGCAGCTCCCGGACAGGCAACAATGAGCAGTTCTTC. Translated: CASSSSRTGNNEQFF.

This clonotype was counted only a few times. CDR3 DNA sequence: TGTGCCAGCAGGCGGGGGTCTCAAGAGACCCAGTACTTC. It translates to CASRRGSQETQYF. The rearrangement uses TRBV7-2 and TRBJ2-5; TRBD2 matches 7 bases. The CDR3 extends over 13 amino acids. The germline V gene has CDR1 SGHTA and CDR2 FQGNSA. Unmatched junction bases numbered 3, after V lost 6 bases and J lost 2 bases. The whole variable domain, remainder taken from reference TRBV7-2 and TRBJ2-5, is GAGVSQSPSNKVTEKGKDVELRCDPISGHTALYWYRQSLGQGLEFLIYFQGNSAPDKSGLPSDRFSAERTGGSVSTLTIQRTQQEDSAVYLCASRRGSQETQYFGPGTRLLVL.

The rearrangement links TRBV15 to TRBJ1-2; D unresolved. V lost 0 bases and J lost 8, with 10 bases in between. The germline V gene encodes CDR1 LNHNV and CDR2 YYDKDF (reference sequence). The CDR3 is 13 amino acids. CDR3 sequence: CATSRDTGPGYTF. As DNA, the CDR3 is TGTGCCACCAGCAGAGATACGGGTCCCGGCTACACCTTC.

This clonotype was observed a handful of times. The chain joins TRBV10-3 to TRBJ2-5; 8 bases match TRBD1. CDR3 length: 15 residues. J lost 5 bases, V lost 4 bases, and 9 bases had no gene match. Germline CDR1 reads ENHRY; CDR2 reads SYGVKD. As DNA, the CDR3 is TGTGCCATCAGTGTGAGCACAGGGGGAACGGAGACCCAGTACTTC. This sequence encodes CAISVSTGGTETQYF.

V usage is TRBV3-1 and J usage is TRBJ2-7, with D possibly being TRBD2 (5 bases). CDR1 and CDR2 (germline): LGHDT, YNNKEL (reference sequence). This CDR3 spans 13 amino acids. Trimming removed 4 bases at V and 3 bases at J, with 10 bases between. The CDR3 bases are TGTGCCAGCAGCCCGAGGGATATCTACGAGCAGTACTTC. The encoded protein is CASSPRDIYEQYF.

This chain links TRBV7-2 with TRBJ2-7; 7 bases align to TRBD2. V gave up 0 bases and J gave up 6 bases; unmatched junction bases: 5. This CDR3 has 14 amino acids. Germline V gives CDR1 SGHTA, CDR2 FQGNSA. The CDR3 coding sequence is TGTGCCAGCAGCTTAGCCCGTTGGGGGGGCGAGCAGTACTTC. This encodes CASSLARWGGEQYF.

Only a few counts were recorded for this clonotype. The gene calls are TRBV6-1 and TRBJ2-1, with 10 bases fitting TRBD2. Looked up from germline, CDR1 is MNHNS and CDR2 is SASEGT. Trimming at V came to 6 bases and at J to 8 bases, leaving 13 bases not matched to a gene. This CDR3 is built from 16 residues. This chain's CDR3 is CASRGTGAGGSDEQFF. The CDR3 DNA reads TGTGCCAGCAGGGGTACGGGAGCGGGAGGGTCCGATGAGCAGTTCTTC.

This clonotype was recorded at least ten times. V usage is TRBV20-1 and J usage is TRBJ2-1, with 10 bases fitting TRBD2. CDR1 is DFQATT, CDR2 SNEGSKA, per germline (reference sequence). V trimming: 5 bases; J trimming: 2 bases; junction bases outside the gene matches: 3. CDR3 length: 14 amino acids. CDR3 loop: CSALSGGAYNEQFF. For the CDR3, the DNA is TGCAGTGCTCTCAGCGGGGGGGCCTACAATGAGCAGTTCTTC.

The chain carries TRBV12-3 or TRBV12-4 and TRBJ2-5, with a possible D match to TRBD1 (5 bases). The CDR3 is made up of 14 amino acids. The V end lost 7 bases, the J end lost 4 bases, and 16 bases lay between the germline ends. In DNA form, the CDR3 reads TGTGCCAGCACCCCTTGGGGTAGGGGAGAGACCCAGTACTTC. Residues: CASTPWGRGETQYF.

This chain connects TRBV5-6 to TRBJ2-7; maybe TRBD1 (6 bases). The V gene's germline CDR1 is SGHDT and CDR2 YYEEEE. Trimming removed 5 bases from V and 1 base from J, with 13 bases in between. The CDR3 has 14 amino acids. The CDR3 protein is CASRSGTKSYEQYF. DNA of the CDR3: TGTGCCAGCAGGTCCGGGACAAAATCCTACGAGCAGTACTTC.

The CDR3 bases are TGCGCCAGCAGCTGGGACCACACAGATACGCAGTATTTT. Encoded protein: CASSWDHTDTQYF. V usage is TRBV5-1 and J usage is TRBJ2-3; D may match TRBD1 or TRBD2 (5 bases each). Per the germline V gene, CDR1 is SGHRS and CDR2 is YFSETQ. This CDR3 has 13 residues. The V end was cut by 3 bases, the J end by 2 bases, with 7 bases between.

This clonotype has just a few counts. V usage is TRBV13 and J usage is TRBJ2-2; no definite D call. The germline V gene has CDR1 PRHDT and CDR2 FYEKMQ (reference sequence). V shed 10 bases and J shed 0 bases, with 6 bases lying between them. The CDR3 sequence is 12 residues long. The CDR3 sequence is CAIPANTGELFF. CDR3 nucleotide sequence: TGTGCCATTCCGGCGAACACCGGGGAGCTGTTTTTT.

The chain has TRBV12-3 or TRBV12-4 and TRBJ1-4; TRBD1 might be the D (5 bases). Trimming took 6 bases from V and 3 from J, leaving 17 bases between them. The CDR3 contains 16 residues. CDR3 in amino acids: CASSPMQGGSNEKLFF. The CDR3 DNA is TGTGCCAGCAGCCCAATGCAGGGCGGATCTAATGAAAAACTGTTTTTT.

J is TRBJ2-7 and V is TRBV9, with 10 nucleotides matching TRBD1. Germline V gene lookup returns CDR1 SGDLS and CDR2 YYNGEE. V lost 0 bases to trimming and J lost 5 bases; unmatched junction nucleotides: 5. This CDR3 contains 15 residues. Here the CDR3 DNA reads TGTGCCAGCAGCGTAGTGGGACAGGGGAAAGACGAGCAGTACTTC. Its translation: CASSVVGQGKDEQYF.

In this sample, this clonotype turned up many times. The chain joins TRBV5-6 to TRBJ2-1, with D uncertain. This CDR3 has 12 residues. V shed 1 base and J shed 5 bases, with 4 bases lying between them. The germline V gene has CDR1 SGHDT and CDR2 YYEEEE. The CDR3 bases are TGTGCCAGCAGCTTGAACGACAATGAGCAGTTCTTC. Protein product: CASSLNDNEQFF.